This TCR beta chain was sequenced during a study of human T cells and chemical hapten exposure listed by TCRdb under 2021. For context, the study as a whole: For sensitization, 2% DPC in acetone was applied to a roughly 2 cm by roughly 2 cm area of upper inner arm skin. Throughout the roughly 26-week study period, patients were also given weekly therapeutic DPC doses on the scalp. Patch testing was performed on the upper back with Finn chambers containing 0.01% DPC, and the patch tests were scored after 6 days according to International Contact Dermatitis Research Group standards. Most of the patients in the cohort were female, and the cohort covered alopecia areata with under or over 50% scalp involvement, alopecia totalis and alopecia universalis. The libraries were sequenced as a pool, and the TCR yield per sample differed mostly because of small variations in library volumes within the pool. The study tracked peripheral blood TCR repertoire changes in vivo during primary and secondary sensitization to the hapten diphenylcyclopropenone (DPC) in alopecia patients. Blood was sampled from patients pre-sensitization (week 0) and at 2, 6 and about 24 weeks after DPC sensitization. For TCR sequencing, blood came from over 25 alopecia patients at anywhere from one to four time points (pre-sensitization, 2, 6 and 24 weeks).

A few counts support this clonotype. Its antigen target is currently unknown. The record has no base qualities; no much larger clone is one base away. The sample's time point label, in plain terms: patch test 2, 6 weeks after DPC sensitization. Taken with the paper, the label for treatment or condition translates to: therapeutic diphenylcyclopropenone sensitization with weekly scalp DPC. At every patch-test visit, the blood draw took place before the patch test was put on. Patients were eligible if aged 18 to 70, diagnosed with alopecia and judged suitable for DPC therapy, and pregnant patients were excluded. Unfractionated whole blood was collected in Tempus Blood RNA tubes, and total RNA was extracted from that blood. On the study overall, not on this receptor specifically: Expanded TCRs formed significantly more large CDR3 similarity clusters than pre-sensitization or healthy control sets, consistent with antigen-driven responses. A positive correlation was found between the number of PT1 expanded TCRs and patch test score, with significance reached at thresholds 8, 16 and 32 but not 4. After repeated subsampling, the strength of the expansion versus patch-test correlation and the threshold at which it became significant changed. Because every patient had alopecia, a presumed autoimmune disease, the patients' immune response might differ from that of healthy individuals. DPC sensitization did not change how many TCRs were above 1 in 1000 frequency, and no evidence was found of alterations in global repertoire structure.

To prepare the library, RACE was applied. TCRdb names NextSeq 500 as the instrument used. During library preparation, unique molecular identifiers were attached to individual cDNA molecules so that TCRs could be counted quantitatively and reproducibly. For every blood RNA sample, sequencing covered both the TCR alpha and TCR beta chains. On the study's bioinformatics: A median of roughly 100,000 TCRs per sample was observed, with a range of about 23,224 to 690,600. V, J and CDR3 annotation of the TCR reads was carried out using the Decombinator software suite. Every sample was subsampled to the same number of TCRs (28,000) for the PS versus PT1 abundance plots. Expanded TCRs were defined as absent before sensitization and observed at least eight times at the 2-week time point. TCRdb's own reprocessing of the public reads used fastp at Q25 and MiXCR and kept productive beta chains. Every entry covers one CDR3 protein and lists the most common genes and DNA from its rows. Here the V and J calls rest on TCRdb's processing, not on the authors' analysis. For this sample the table gives around 67,000 distinct CDR3 sequences, of which 7.5% to 9.5% were detected only once. Around 3.5% of the sample is in the top ten clones.

Ends trimmed: V by 4 bases, J by 4 bases; bases unmatched to a gene: 11. The CDR3, from cysteine to phenylalanine, totals 18 residues. Just the 54-base CDR3 DNA is kept, in frame starting at base 1. CDR1 and CDR2 are drawn from the germline V gene: MDHEN, SYDVKM. Recombination linked TRBV28 to TRBJ2-6; 9 junctional bases match TRBD1. The clonotype comes from a woman aged 45-60 years with alopecia areata. Some clones in this sample may be carry-over from other donors' samples. Sequencing used whole blood, obtained in connection with sensitization to the hapten diphenylcyclopropenone (DPC). The CDR3 protein sequence reads: CASSSTWDRVKGANVLTF. The nucleotides are TGTGCCAGCAGTTCCACCTGGGACAGGGTAAAAGGGGCCAACGTCCTGACTTTC.